This TCR beta chain was identified in a study of blood T cell repertoires in COVID-19. The CDR3 is 13 residues long. V trimming: 6 bases; J trimming: 7 bases; junction bases outside the gene matches: 9. Germline CDR1 and CDR2: SGHRS and YFSETQ. This clone appeared a few times. Clones were read by immunoSEQ multiplex PCR, and TCRdb kept only the in-frame ones, dropping some. Of around 300,000 clones listed, over 75% are singletons. V is TRBV5-1 and J is TRBJ1-2; 7 nucleotides agree with TRBD1. The sequencing input was PBMCs or T cells enriched from blood (not recorded which). The sequence derives from a woman aged 30 to 39 who had recovered from COVID-19. DNA for the CDR3: TGCGCCAGCACCATCGAGGGGGCCTCTGGCTACACCTTC. Its translation is CASTIEGASGYTF.